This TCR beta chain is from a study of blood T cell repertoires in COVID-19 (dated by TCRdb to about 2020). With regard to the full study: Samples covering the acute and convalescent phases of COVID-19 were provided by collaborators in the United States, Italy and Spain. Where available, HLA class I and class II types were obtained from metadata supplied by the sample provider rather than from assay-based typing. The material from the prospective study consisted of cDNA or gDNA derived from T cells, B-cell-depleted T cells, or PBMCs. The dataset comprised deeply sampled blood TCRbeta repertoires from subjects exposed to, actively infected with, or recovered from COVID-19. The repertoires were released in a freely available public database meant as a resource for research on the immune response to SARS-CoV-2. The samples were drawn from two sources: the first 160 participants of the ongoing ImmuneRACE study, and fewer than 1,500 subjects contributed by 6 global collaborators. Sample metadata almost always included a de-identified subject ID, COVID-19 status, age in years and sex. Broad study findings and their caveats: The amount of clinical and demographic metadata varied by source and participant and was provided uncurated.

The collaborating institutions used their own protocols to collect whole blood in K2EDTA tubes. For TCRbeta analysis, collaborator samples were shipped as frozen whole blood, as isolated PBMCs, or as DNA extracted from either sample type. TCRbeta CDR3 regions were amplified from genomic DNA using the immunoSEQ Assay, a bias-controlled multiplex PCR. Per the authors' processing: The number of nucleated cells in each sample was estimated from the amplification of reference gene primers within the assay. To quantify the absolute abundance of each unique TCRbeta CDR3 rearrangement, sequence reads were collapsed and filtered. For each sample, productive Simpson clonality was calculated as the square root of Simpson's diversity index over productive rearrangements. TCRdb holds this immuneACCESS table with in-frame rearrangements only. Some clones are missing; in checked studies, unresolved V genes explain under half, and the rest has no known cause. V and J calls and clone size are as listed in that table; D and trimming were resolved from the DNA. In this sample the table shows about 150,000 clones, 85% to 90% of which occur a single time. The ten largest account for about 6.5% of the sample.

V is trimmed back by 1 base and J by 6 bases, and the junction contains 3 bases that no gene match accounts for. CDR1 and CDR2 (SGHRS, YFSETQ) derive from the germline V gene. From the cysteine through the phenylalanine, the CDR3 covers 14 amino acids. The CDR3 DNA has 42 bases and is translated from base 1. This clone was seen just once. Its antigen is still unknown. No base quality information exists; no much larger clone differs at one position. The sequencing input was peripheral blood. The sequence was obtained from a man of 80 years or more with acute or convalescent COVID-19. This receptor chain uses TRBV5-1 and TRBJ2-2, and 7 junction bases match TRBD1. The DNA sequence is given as TGCGCCAGCAGCTTGACAGGGGTTCCCGGGGAGCTGTTTTTT. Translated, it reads CASSLTGVPGELFF.